One sample yielded the 12 T cell receptor beta chains listed below, sequenced in a study of regulatory T cells in long-lasting Graves disease. iRepertoire HTBI primers and Arm-PCR of CDR3 regions built TCR beta libraries. TCRdb ran MiXCR on the multiplex PCR reads and lists one entry per CDR3 protein. The data hold 400,000 to 450,000 distinct CDR3 sequences, with 15% to 20% observed a single time. Noted time point: newly diagnosed GD, antithyroid drugs for less than 3 months. Researchers made the TCR library from RNA that was extracted from PBMCs. These same records also appear under a second study, on T cells in Graves' hyperthyroidism and ophthalmopathy.

Source: peripheral blood mononuclear cells (PBMCs), taken at new diagnosis, from a patient treated with antithyroid drugs. These receptors originate from a woman in her 30s with Graves disease.

Worth noting for this clonotype: Being one base from a much bigger clone, this may be a read error. V usage is TRBV28 and J usage is TRBJ2-7, with TRBD1 matching over 8 bases. The CDR3 covers 15 residues. Per the germline V gene, CDR1 is MDHEN and CDR2 is SYDVKM. CDR3 region: CASSRQGRASYERYF. As DNA, the CDR3 is TGTGCCAGCAGCAGACAGGGGCGCGCCTCCTACGAGCGGTACTTC. Full variable domain (missing parts from reference TRBV28 and TRBJ2-7): DVKVTQSSRYLVKRTGEKVFLECVQDMDHENMFWYRQDPGLGLRLIYFSYDVKMKEKGDIPEGYSVSREKKERFSLILESASTNQTSMYLCASSRQGRASYERYFGPGTRLTVT.

This clonotype was found many times. This chain links TRBV7-6 with TRBJ2-5; D unclear. The CDR3 spans 15 residues. Germline V gene data show CDR1 as SGHVS and CDR2 as FNYEAQ. V gave up 5 bases and J gave up 4 bases, with 17 bases separating them. The CDR3 DNA reads as TGTGCCAGCAGCCCTAGAGTAGTATTGCGAGAGACCCAGTACTTC. Translating it yields CASSPRVVLRETQYF.

This clonotype was picked up a small number of times. The chain recombines TRBV10-2 with TRBJ2-7; D is ambiguous. Germline CDR1 and CDR2: WSHSY and SAAADI. V was pared by 1 base and J by 2 bases, with 9 bases between. The CDR3 runs 14 residues. In DNA form, the CDR3 reads TGCGCCAGCAGTGAGTGGGTTTTACCCTACGAGCAGTACTTC. Protein product: CASSEWVLPYEQYF.

The chain recombines TRBV7-6 with TRBJ2-5; 12 bases are a match to TRBD2. The V and J ends lost 5 bases and 5 bases, in that order; junction bases with no gene match: 15. This CDR3 comprises 18 residues. The germline V gene has CDR1 SGHVS and CDR2 FNYEAQ. The CDR3 sequence is CASSPRLAGESGSETQYF. CDR3 coding DNA: TGTGCCAGCAGCCCGAGACTAGCGGGAGAGTCAGGGTCGGAGACCCAGTACTTC. The variable domain in full, completed from reference TRBV7-6 and TRBJ2-5, reads GAGVSQSPRYKVTKRGQDVALRCDPISGHVSLYWYRQALGQGPEFLTYFNYEAQQDKSGLPNDRFSAERPEGSISTLTIQRTEQRDSAMYRCASSPRLAGESGSETQYFGPGTRLLVL.

This clonotype was detected ten times or more. The gene calls are TRBV28 and TRBJ1-1; D is undetermined. Trimming removed 2 bases from V and 0 bases from J, with 7 bases in between. This CDR3 comprises 14 residues. Germline V gene data show CDR1 as MDHEN and CDR2 as SYDVKM. The CDR3 region is CASSLPGMNTEAFF. CDR3 in DNA: TGTGCCAGCAGTTTACCGGGTATGAACACTGAAGCTTTCTTT.

The sample holds many counts of this clonotype. This chain joins TRBV10-3 and TRBJ1-1, with 8 bases lining up with TRBD1. The CDR3 contains 14 residues. V was pared by 7 bases and J by 1 base, with 5 bases of the junction left unmatched. Germline CDR1 and CDR2: ENHRY and SYGVKD. CDR3 protein: CAITPGTGNTEAFF. CDR3 coding DNA: TGTGCCATCACCCCCGGGACAGGGAACACTGAAGCTTTCTTT.

V and J are TRBV12-3 or TRBV12-4 and TRBJ2-7, with 9 bases lining up with TRBD1. The ends lost 6 bases at V and 6 bases at J; junction bases unmatched: 12. CDR3 size: 15 residues. The CDR3 sequence is CASRDPGQGGSEQYF. The CDR3 DNA sequence: TGTGCCAGCAGGGATCCGGGACAGGGAGGCTCCGAGCAGTACTTC.

V and J are TRBV5-4 and TRBJ2-1, with D possibly TRBD1 on 7 matching bases. Between the trimmed V and J ends, which lost 2 bases and 7 bases, there was a span of 19 bases. This CDR3 is 16 amino acids long. Germline CDR1 and CDR2: SGHNT and YYREEE (reference sequence). CDR3 residues: CASSFFGSFRGNEQFF. The CDR3 bases are TGTGCCAGCAGCTTCTTCGGGAGCTTCAGGGGGAATGAGCAGTTCTTC.

The chain employs TRBV28 and TRBJ2-5, with 9 positions matching TRBD1. From germline, CDR1 is MDHEN and CDR2 SYDVKM. Unmatched junction bases numbered 13, after V lost 7 bases and J lost 4 bases. The CDR3 has 16 residues. The DNA of the CDR3 is TGTGCCAGCACCGTAACAGGGGGCGGTTTTGGAGAGACCCAGTACTTC. Its translation is CASTVTGGGFGETQYF.

This clonotype was seen a few times. The rearrangement uses TRBV5-1 and TRBJ2-2; 7 bases line up with TRBD2. Germline CDR1 SGHRS, CDR2 YFSETQ. This CDR3 region has 16 residues. After removal of 4 bases from V and 1 base from J, the junction contained 7 bases not matched to a gene. The CDR3 spells CASSTISGKNTGELFF. Here the CDR3 DNA reads TGCGCCAGCAGCACCATAAGCGGGAAGAACACCGGGGAGCTGTTTTTT.

This clonotype was detected a few times. V gene TRBV7-2 combines with J gene TRBJ2-2, with D possibly matching TRBD1 (6 bases). CDR3 length: 16 residues. Looked up from germline, CDR1 is SGHTA and CDR2 is FQGNSA. With 1 base removed from V and 2 bases from J, the gap between germline ends came to 11 bases. The CDR3 bases are TGTGCCAGCAGCTTAGTAGCCAGGGGTAACACCGGGGAGCTGTTTTTT. As protein: CASSLVARGNTGELFF.

This chain links TRBV18 with TRBJ1-4; no reliable D call. The V and J ends lost 4 bases and 4 bases respectively, with 10 bases between them. Per the germline V gene, CDR1 is KGHSH and CDR2 is LQKENI. The CDR3 contains 14 residues. CDR3 DNA sequence: TGTGCCAGCTCACGGACGGCGTTTAATGAAAAACTGTTTTTT. Its protein product is CASSRTAFNEKLFF. The entire variable domain, with the rest obtained from reference TRBV18 and TRBJ1-4, is as follows: NAGVMQNPRHLVRRRGQEARLRCSPMKGHSHVYWYRQLPEEGLKFMVYLQKENIIDESGMPKERFSAEFPKEGPSILRIQQVVRGDSAAYFCASSRTAFNEKLFFGSGTQLSVL.